A single sample is the source of the 17 T cell receptor beta chains below, sequenced in a study of PD-L1 blockade in urothelial cancer. Clones were read by immunoSEQ multiplex PCR, and TCRdb kept only the in-frame ones, dropping some. The sample lists 14,000 to 15,000 clones, roughly 90% occurring once. Sequences were derived from PBMCs, sampled around atezolizumab (anti-PD-L1) treatment. The receptors come from a man aged 65-85 years with urothelial cancer.

The J gene is TRBJ1-1, the V gene TRBV18; a possible D gene is TRBD1 (5 bases). The CDR3 is 14 residues long. Germline V lookup: CDR1 KGHSH, CDR2 LQKENI. V was pared by 6 bases and J by 1 base, with 12 bases between. The CDR3 is CASSGASQNTEAFF. DNA for the CDR3: TGTGCCAGCTCTGGGGCTTCTCAGAACACTGAAGCTTTCTTT.

The V and J genes are TRBV2 and TRBJ1-5, with 7 bases identical to TRBD1. V was pared by 6 bases and J by 3 bases, with 5 bases of the junction left unmatched. The CDR3 length is 14 residues. The germline V gene has CDR1 SNHLY and CDR2 FYNNEI. The CDR3 region has the DNA TGTGCCAGCAGCGAGACAGGGCCCAATCAGCCCCAGCATTTT. Translated, it gives CASSETGPNQPQHF.

The J gene is TRBJ2-7, the V gene TRBV9; D is possibly TRBD2 (6 bases). The CDR3 loop spans 15 amino acids. Trimming took 4 bases from V and 5 from J, leaving 19 bases between them. CDR1 is SGDLS and CDR2 is YYNGEE in the germline V gene. CDR3 amino acids: CASSPLVGEVDEQYF. CDR3 DNA: TGTGCCAGCAGCCCCTTGGTGGGGGAGGTCGACGAGCAGTACTTC.

This chain connects TRBV7-9 to TRBJ2-3; perhaps TRBD2 as D (5 bases). V was pared by 7 bases and J by 4 bases, with 12 bases between. Germline CDR1 SEHNR, CDR2 FQNEAQ (reference sequence). CDR3 size: 13 residues. The CDR3 loop is CASMSGTPDTQYF. The CDR3 DNA reads as TGTGCCAGCATGTCGGGAACCCCAGATACGCAGTATTTT.

This clone has only a few counts. The chain joins TRBV30 to TRBJ1-4; no clear D gene. Germline values: CDR1 GTSNPN, CDR2 SVGIG (reference sequence). The CDR3 spans 14 residues. V was trimmed by 0 bases and J by 4 bases, leaving 9 bases between them. In nucleotides, the CDR3 is TGTGCCTGGAGTGTACGGGTAAATAATGAAAAACTGTTTTTT. It specifies CAWSVRVNNEKLFF. The whole variable domain, remainder taken from reference TRBV30 and TRBJ1-4, is SQTIHQWPATLVQPVGSPLSLECTVEGTSNPNLYWYRQAAGRGLQLLFYSVGIGQISSEVPQNLSASRPQDRQFILSSKKLLLSDSGFYLCAWSVRVNNEKLFFGSGTQLSVL.

V usage is TRBV7-9 and J usage is TRBJ1-6, with 7 nucleotides matching TRBD1. Germline CDR1 is SEHNR and CDR2 is FQNEAQ (reference sequence). Trimming cost V 4 bases and J 5 bases; bases outside gene matches: 14. This CDR3 is 18 amino acids long. CDR3 in amino acids: CASSSLPARTGDNSPLHF. CDR3 bases: TGTGCCAGCAGCTCCCTTCCGGCGAGGACAGGTGATAATTCACCCCTCCACTTT.

This chain joins TRBV19 and TRBJ2-3, with 7 bases matching TRBD1. V lost 6 bases and J lost 5; bases outside the gene matches: 14. The V gene's germline CDR1 is LNHDA and CDR2 SQIVND (reference sequence). The CDR3 loop spans 16 amino acids. CDR3 nucleotide sequence: TGTGCCAGTAGCCCGTCACCCCCCCGACAGGGAGATACGCAGTATTTT. Translating it yields CASSPSPPRQGDTQYF.

This clone was counted once. V gene TRBV27 combines with J gene TRBJ1-4, with D possibly being TRBD1 (5 bases). The germline V and J ends were trimmed by 1 base and 7 bases, with 19 bases remaining between them. The CDR3 totals 17 residues. Germline V CDR1 and CDR2: MNHEY, SMNVEV (reference sequence). The CDR3 loop is CASSLFRSPTRGEKLFF. CDR3 nucleotides: TGTGCCAGCAGTTTATTTCGTTCACCAACAAGGGGTGAAAAACTGTTTTTT. The complete variable domain, with remaining parts taken from reference TRBV27 and TRBJ1-4, reads EAQVTQNPRYLITVTGKKLTVTCSQNMNHEYMSWYRQDPGLGLRQIYYSMNVEVTDKGDVPEGYKVSRKEKRNFPLILESPSPNQTSLYFCASSLFRSPTRGEKLFFGSGTQLSVL.

On this clone: At one end, the junction sequence differs from germline, possibly due to a read error. This chain connects TRBV6-5 to TRBJ2-7; 9 bases are a match to TRBD2. Germline assignment: CDR1 MNHEY and CDR2 SVGAGI. CDR3 length equals 13 residues. The CDR3 region is CASSFSGGYVQYF. In nucleotides, the CDR3 is TGTGCCAGCAGTTTTAGCGGGGGTTACGTGCAGTACTTC.

The gene calls are TRBV6-1 and TRBJ1-2, with a possible D match to TRBD1 (6 bases). V was trimmed by 6 bases and J by 7 bases, leaving 21 bases between them. CDR1 MNHNS and CDR2 SASEGT come from the germline V gene. This CDR3 is built from 15 residues. The CDR3 loop reads CASRISDSQSGGYTF. The CDR3 coding sequence is TGTGCCAGCAGAATCTCGGACAGTCAATCAGGTGGCTACACCTTC.

The rearrangement uses TRBV5-4 and TRBJ2-3, with 12 bases fitting TRBD2. The CDR3 consists of 16 residues. Germline loops: CDR1 SGHNT, CDR2 YYREEE (reference sequence). The J segment lost 4 bases and the V segment lost 0 bases, leaving 3 bases of the junction unmatched. The CDR3 reads CASSLGPSGGADTQYF. CDR3 DNA: TGTGCCAGCAGCTTGGGGCCTAGCGGGGGGGCAGATACGCAGTATTTT.

This chain connects TRBV10-3 to TRBJ1-1; 10 bases match TRBD1. The germline V gene has CDR1 ENHRY and CDR2 SYGVKD. Losses at the gene ends were 4 bases for V and 5 bases for J; bases not matched to a gene: 4. There are 14 residues in the CDR3. The DNA of the CDR3 is TGTGCCATCAGTGGGACAGGGGGTGGGACTGAAGCTTTCTTT. Translation gives CAISGTGGGTEAFF.

The chain couples TRBV4-1 to TRBJ2-1; D is unclear. CDR3 length: 17 residues. Germline assignment: CDR1 MGHRA and CDR2 YSYEKL. V was cut by 1 base and J by 0 bases, with 13 bases left in between. The CDR3 loop is CASSQAARRSSYNEQFF. The DNA for the CDR3 is TGCGCCAGCAGCCAAGCCGCCCGTCGCAGCTCCTACAATGAGCAGTTCTTC.

This clone has just one count. CDR3 sequence: CASSRPGQGSNEQFF. CDR3 bases: TGTGCCAGCAGTCGTCCTGGACAGGGTTCCAATGAGCAGTTCTTC. The rearrangement joins TRBV6-6 to TRBJ2-1; 8 bases are a match to TRBD1. Germline V lookup: CDR1 MNHNY, CDR2 SVGAGI (reference sequence). V shed 5 bases, J shed 6 bases, and the junction held 9 bases outside the gene matches. The CDR3 length is 15 residues.

A remark on this clone: Other DNA sequences of this sample code for an identical CDR3. This chain connects TRBV7-9 to TRBJ1-1; maybe TRBD1 (6 bases). Germline V gene sequence: CDR1 SEHNR, CDR2 FQNEAQ (reference sequence). The CDR3 has 12 amino acids. The V gene lost 6 bases and the J gene lost 3 bases, with 8 bases spanning the gap. CDR3 amino acids: CASRQGHTEAFF. The CDR3 coding sequence is TGTGCCAGCAGACAGGGACACACTGAAGCTTTCTTT.

This chain connects TRBV20-1 to TRBJ1-4, with D perhaps matching TRBD1 (5 bases). The V gene's germline CDR1 is DFQATT and CDR2 SNEGSKA (reference sequence). This CDR3 is built from 11 residues. V lost 6 bases, J lost 10 bases, and 12 bases lay in between. The CDR3 DNA sequence: TGCAGTGCCCAGGGCCCGGGAAAACTGTTTTTT. It encodes CSAQGPGKLFF.

V usage is TRBV15 and J usage is TRBJ1-1; TRBD1 is a possible D gene (6 bases). The CDR3 contains 15 residues. CDR1 is LNHNV and CDR2 is YYDKDF in the germline V gene (reference sequence). Trimming left V 3 bases short and J 3 bases short, with 14 bases between. The CDR3 sequence: CATSRTGRGYTEAFF. The CDR3, as DNA: TGTGCCACCAGCAGGACGGGGAGGGGGTACACTGAAGCTTTCTTT.